Listed below are T cell receptor beta chains from one sample, sequenced in a study of blood T cell repertoires in COVID-19. Method: immunoSEQ multiplex PCR; TCRdb's copy keeps in-frame clones and lacks some. The sample has approximately 220,000 clones, 85% seen once. The sequencing input was peripheral blood. The receptors originated from a man aged 50-60 years who had recovered from COVID-19. CDR3s include the opening cysteine and the closing phenylalanine or tryptophan.

TRBV11-2	TRBJ2-7	CASSLAQYEQYF
TRBV27	TRBJ2-2	CASSPDSSYTGELFF
TRBV5-1	TRBJ2-5	CASGPRGPETQYF
TRBV19	TRBJ1-4	CASSFRTTNEKLFF
TRBV6-5	TRBJ2-7	CASTGDRAYEQYF
TRBV7-2	TRBJ2-5	CASSRQVQETQYF
TRBV7-6	TRBJ2-1	CASSAQVYNEQFF
TRBV28	TRBJ2-5	CASSLGTRGRETQYF
TRBV5-3	TRBJ1-1	CARSSRDRGMNTEAFF
TRBV6-6	TRBJ2-7	CASSYPLLEQYF
TRBV6-6	TRBJ2-1	CASSYQRDSYNEQFF
TRBV3-1/TRBV3-2	TRBJ1-2	CASSSNYQGAGYGYTF
TRBV28	TRBJ1-1	CASSLSSLGQDTEAFF
TRBV4-1	TRBJ2-7	CASSQDGLAGGDDEQYF
TRBV10-3	TRBJ2-7	CATGGETYEQYF
TRBV7-8	TRBJ1-5	CASSRLTGSNQPQHF
TRBV29-1	TRBJ2-7	CSVVLRLASYPYEQYF
TRBV7-6	TRBJ2-5	CASSAVTGIQGWETQYF
TRBV6-5	TRBJ2-3	CASSYGGTSVTDTQYF
TRBV28	TRBJ1-3	CASSLQGAPGNTIYF
TRBV19	TRBJ1-5	CASSLREGGMSNQPQHF
TRBV15	TRBJ1-6	CATSREGNTGTGSSPLHF
TRBV30	TRBJ2-5	CAWGGPGQGGETQYF
TRBV20-1	TRBJ2-7	CSASRGSGTFDEQYF
TRBV18	TRBJ2-3	CASSPGLAGVDTQYF
TRBV7-6	TRBJ2-5	CASSLIPQIQETQYF
TRBV18	TRBJ1-1	CASSPPGQEAFF
TRBV18	TRBJ1-3	CASSTGQAGNTIYF
TRBV19	TRBJ1-6	CASSAQGGNSPLHF
TRBV6-1	TRBJ1-2	CASSDQTGVGYGYTF
TRBV19	TRBJ1-5	CASSIRDINQPQHF
TRBV19	TRBJ1-6	CATSQGATRSPLHF
TRBV11-3	TRBJ2-3	CASSLSGRPDTQYF
TRBV7-9	TRBJ2-5	CASTRAGEETQYF
TRBV7-9	TRBJ2-7	CASSLIQGHYEQYF
TRBV19	TRBJ1-6	CASSNRQGSSYNSPLHF
TRBV6-6	TRBJ1-4	CASSYPQGESREKLFF
TRBV18	TRBJ2-7	CASSPGPGGQQGYEQYF
TRBV18	TRBJ2-2	CASSPGQGVRTGELFF
TRBV6-6	TRBJ1-2	CASSYGTDHANYGYTF
TRBV6-5	TRBJ2-1	CASGRSGGSYNEQFF
TRBV28	TRBJ1-6	CGTSYYNSPLHF
TRBV19	TRBJ2-7	CASSDRGTGSVYEQYF
TRBV4-2	TRBJ2-1	CASSQAQGLAGAPSSYNEQFF
TRBV18	TRBJ1-6	CASSTTGGDSPLHF
TRBV28	TRBJ1-1	CASRPGQMNTEAFF
TRBV6-4	TRBJ1-5	CARKSPGQGGDDQPQHF
TRBV3-1/TRBV3-2	TRBJ2-7	CASSTGLLYEQYF
TRBV3-1/TRBV3-2	TRBJ2-7	CASSQPGTGGYEQYF
TRBV20-1	TRBJ2-5	CSASIQWETQYF
TRBV6-5	TRBJ1-2	CASSTGAPGYTF
TRBV5-5	TRBJ1-4	CASSSPQGSSEKLFF
TRBV5-8	TRBJ2-3	CASSSFSGWADTQYF
TRBV15	TRBJ2-7	CATSRGGTGGLEQYF
TRBV27	TRBJ2-4	CASSVTRGSKNIQYF